This TCR beta chain was captured by sequencing in a study of blood T cell repertoires in COVID-19. Study information: From the United States, Italy and Spain came samples of acute and convalescent COVID-19. T cells, B-cell-depleted T cells, or PBMCs provided the cDNA or gDNA that served as material.

The CDR3 is 16 residues long. The germline CDR1 and CDR2 sequences are LNHDA and SQIVND (reference sequence). The V and J ends lost 4 bases and 7 bases respectively, with 20 bases between them. Enrolled during active infection, Seattle patients were then followed longitudinally. Study processing details: For nucleated cells, counts were estimated from reference gene primer amplification. TCRdb keeps only in-frame clones here, not all; method: immunoSEQ multiplex PCR. The DNA gave D and trimming, while V, J and clone size come from that table. Here the sample spans approximately 170,000 clones, around 84% being singletons.

The specimen was peripheral blood. The receptor's source is an elderly woman with COVID-19, enrolled during active disease. J is TRBJ1-5 and V is TRBV19, with D perhaps TRBD1 (5 bases). The CDR3 loop reads CASSTSRTLAGQPQHF. The CDR3 DNA reads TGTGCCAGTAGTACCTCCCGGACACTAGCGGGGCAGCCCCAGCATTTT.